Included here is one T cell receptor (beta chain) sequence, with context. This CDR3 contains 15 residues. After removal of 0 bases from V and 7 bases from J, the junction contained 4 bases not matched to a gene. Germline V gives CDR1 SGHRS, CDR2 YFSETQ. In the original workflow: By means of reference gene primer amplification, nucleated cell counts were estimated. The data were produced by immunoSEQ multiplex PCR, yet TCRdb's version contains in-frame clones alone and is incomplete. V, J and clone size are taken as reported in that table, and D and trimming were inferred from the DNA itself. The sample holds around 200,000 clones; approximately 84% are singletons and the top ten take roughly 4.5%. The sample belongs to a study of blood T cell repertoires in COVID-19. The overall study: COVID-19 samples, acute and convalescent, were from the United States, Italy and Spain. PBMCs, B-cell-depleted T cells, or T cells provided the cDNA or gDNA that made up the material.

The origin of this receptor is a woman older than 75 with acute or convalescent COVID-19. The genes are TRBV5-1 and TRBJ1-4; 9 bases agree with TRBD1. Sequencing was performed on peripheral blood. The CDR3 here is CASSLAGQGGEKLFF. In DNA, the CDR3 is TGCGCCAGCAGCTTGGCGGGACAGGGAGGTGAAAAACTGTTTTTT.